These 3 T cell receptor beta chains were sequenced from one sample in a study of blood T cell repertoires in COVID-19. The data were produced by immunoSEQ multiplex PCR, yet TCRdb's version contains in-frame clones alone and is incomplete. The sample contains about 40,000 clones, about 80% of which appear only once. The sequencing sample was made of peripheral blood. Receptors originate from a human donor with acute or convalescent COVID-19. The donor label of this sample is uncertain.

The chain links TRBV19 to TRBJ1-1; no reliable D call. Germline values: CDR1 LNHDA, CDR2 SQIVND (reference sequence). This CDR3 has 11 residues. The ends were cut back, 11 bases at V and 3 bases at J, with 10 bases in the middle. As DNA, the CDR3 is TGTGCCGTGTGTGAGGACACTGAAGCTTTCTTT. Translation gives CAVCEDTEAFF.

The V gene is TRBV7-3, the J gene TRBJ2-7; 7 bases align to TRBD1. Trimming cost V 5 bases and J 5 bases; bases outside gene matches: 6. CDR1 is SGHTA, CDR2 FQGTGA, per germline. There are 13 residues in the CDR3. CDR3 residues: CASSPDRANEQYF. CDR3 DNA: TGTGCCAGCAGCCCTGACAGGGCCAACGAGCAGTACTTC.

The chain combines TRBV7-9 with TRBJ2-5; tentatively, D is TRBD1 (5 bases). V lost 6 bases and J 3 bases, leaving 20 bases between the germline ends. Germline CDR1 and CDR2: SEHNR and FQNEAQ (reference sequence). This CDR3 contains 16 residues. The CDR3 here is CASRGEGDPAEETQYF. In nucleotides, the CDR3 is TGTGCCAGCAGAGGCGAAGGGGATCCGGCAGAAGAGACCCAGTACTTC.